The 22 T cell receptor beta chains given below trace back to one sample, sequenced in a study of blood T cell repertoires in COVID-19. Method: immunoSEQ multiplex PCR; TCRdb's copy keeps in-frame clones and lacks some. The repertoire consists of over 150,000 clones, with approximately 85% occurring once and the leading ten covering around 2.7%. The source material was peripheral blood. The origin of the receptors is a woman aged 80 or over with COVID-19, enrolled during active disease.

This clone came up once. In DNA form, the CDR3 reads TGTGCCAGCAGTTTTCCTCTCGGGACAGGGGGTGCAGATACGCAGTATTTT. Protein: CASSFPLGTGGADTQYF. This chain connects TRBV27 to TRBJ2-3; the match to TRBD1 covers 11 bases. CDR1 and CDR2 from the germline V gene are MNHEY and SMNVEV (reference sequence). V lost 3 bases to trimming and J lost 4 bases; unmatched junction nucleotides: 9. This CDR3 spans 17 amino acids.

This clone has only one observation. The chain employs TRBV20-1 and TRBJ2-5; 10 nucleotides align to TRBD2. Germline CDR1 reads DFQATT; CDR2 reads SNEGSKA (reference sequence). The CDR3 contains 16 residues. Trimming cost V 3 bases and J 5 bases; bases outside gene matches: 12. Here the CDR3 DNA reads TGCAGTGCTAGTGGGTTGAAGCGGGGGGGCCGGGAGACCCAGTACTTC. Protein: CSASGLKRGGRETQYF.

The chain is built from TRBV29-1 and TRBJ2-7, with 7 bases that match TRBD1. This CDR3 is 13 amino acids long. The junction had 2 bases not matched to a gene; V was cut back by 1 base and J by 2 bases. Germline V gives CDR1 SQVTM, CDR2 ANQGSEA. The DNA of the CDR3 is TGCAGCGTTGAAGCCGACAGGGCCTACGAGCAGTACTTC. This encodes CSVEADRAYEQYF.

The chain has TRBV5-8 and TRBJ2-3; no reliable D call. V dropped 2 bases and J dropped 5 bases, with 12 bases sitting between them. The CDR3 has 14 residues. Looked up from germline, CDR1 is SGHTS and CDR2 is YDEGEE. The CDR3, as DNA: TGTGCCAGCAGCTTATCTCCCTCCGGAGATACGCAGTATTTT. It translates to CASSLSPSGDTQYF. Looking up the rest from reference TRBV5-8 and TRBJ2-3 gives the full variable domain: EAGVTQSPTHLIKTRGQQATLRCSPISGHTSVYWYQQALGLGLQFLLWYDEGEERNRGNFPPRFSGRQFPNYSSELNVNALELEDSALYLCASSLSPSGDTQYFGPGTRLTVL.

This clone has a handful of counts. This chain uses TRBV5-1 with TRBJ2-3, with TRBD2 as a possible D gene (6 bases). The germline V gene has CDR1 SGHRS and CDR2 YFSETQ. With 4 bases removed from V and 0 bases from J, the gap between germline ends came to 15 bases. This CDR3 region has 16 residues. The CDR3 loop reads CASSPGLQGSTDTQYF. The CDR3 region has the DNA TGCGCCAGCAGCCCCGGACTACAAGGAAGCACAGATACGCAGTATTTT.

J is TRBJ2-1 and V is TRBV5-1; 13 bases align to TRBD2. V lost 4 bases, J lost 10 bases, and 8 bases stayed unmatched. The CDR3 length is 15 residues. From germline, CDR1 is SGHRS and CDR2 YFSETQ. As DNA, the CDR3 is TGCGCCAGCAGCCAGGGACTAGCGGGGCAGGACGAGCAGTTCTTC. The encoded protein is CASSQGLAGQDEQFF.

The chain couples TRBV27 to TRBJ2-5; 9 positions agree with TRBD2. The junction had 14 bases not matched to a gene; V was cut back by 4 bases and J by 2 bases. The CDR3 length is 18 residues. CDR1 is MNHEY, CDR2 SMNVEV, per germline (reference sequence). CDR3: CASSSRLLLAGKQETQYF. The CDR3 DNA sequence: TGTGCCAGCAGTTCCAGATTACTTCTAGCGGGGAAACAAGAGACCCAGTACTTC.

This chain joins TRBV9 and TRBJ2-6; TRBD1 matches 8 bases. Germline loops: CDR1 SGDLS, CDR2 YYNGEE. J lost 10 bases, V lost 0 bases, and 12 bases had no gene match. The CDR3 loop spans 17 amino acids. CDR3 nucleotide sequence: TGTGCCAGCAGCGTAGGGAGGACAGGGAGTATGGTGAACGTCCTGACTTTC. Translated, it gives CASSVGRTGSMVNVLTF.

This chain uses TRBV6-2 or TRBV6-3 with TRBJ2-3, with 9 bases lining up with TRBD2. V trimming: 4 bases; J trimming: 1 base; junction bases outside the gene matches: 0. Germline V gene data show CDR1 as MNHEY and CDR2 as SVGEGT. The CDR3 totals 14 residues. CDR3 residues: CASSLAGGTDTQYF. For the CDR3, the DNA is TGTGCCAGCAGTTTAGCGGGGGGCACAGATACGCAGTATTTT.

The chain is built from TRBV4-1 and TRBJ2-1, with TRBD2 as a possible D gene (5 bases). The V end lost 3 bases, the J end lost 4 bases, and 16 bases lay between the germline ends. In germline, CDR1 is MGHRA, CDR2 YSYEKL. The CDR3 consists of 16 residues. CDR3 nucleotide sequence: TGCGCCAGCAGCCACGAAGGACTTGGTAAATACAATGAGCAGTTCTTC. Residues: CASSHEGLGKYNEQFF.

This clone was detected once. The chain is built from TRBV29-1 and TRBJ1-2, with TRBD1 matching over 7 bases. Germline CDR1 is SQVTM and CDR2 is ANQGSEA. CDR3 length equals 12 residues. Losses at the gene ends were 3 bases for V and 5 bases for J; bases not matched to a gene: 3. For the CDR3, the DNA is TGCAGCGTTGAGACAGGGCGTTATGGCTACACCTTC. Its protein product is CSVETGRYGYTF.

V gene TRBV27 combines with J gene TRBJ1-6, with a tentative D call TRBD1 (6 bases). The germline CDR1 and CDR2 sequences are MNHEY and SMNVEV (reference sequence). The ends were cut back, 6 bases at V and 7 bases at J, with 16 bases in the middle. CDR3 length: 15 amino acids. The CDR3 nucleotides read TGTGCCAGCAGAGCCCGGGACAAGTGGAATTCACCCCTCCACTTT. Translating gives CASRARDKWNSPLHF.

The gene calls are TRBV18 and TRBJ1-6; D uncertain. V was cut by 2 bases and J by 8 bases, with 10 bases left in between. CDR3 size: 14 residues. Per the germline V gene, CDR1 is KGHSH and CDR2 is LQKENI. The CDR3 nucleotides are TGTGCCAGCTCACCAGTCCCGAGCGATTCACCCCTCCACTTT. This codes for CASSPVPSDSPLHF.

The chain links TRBV4-2 to TRBJ2-5, with 9 bases matching TRBD2. The CDR3 loop spans 16 amino acids. Germline V gives CDR1 LGHNA, CDR2 YNFKEQ. The V and J ends lost 4 bases and 1 base, in that order; junction bases with no gene match: 7. In nucleotides, the CDR3 is TGTGCCAGCAGCCCACGCGGGGGGGGATTCCAAGAGACCCAGTACTTC. This sequence encodes CASSPRGGGFQETQYF.

The chain employs TRBV5-1 and TRBJ1-4; TRBD1 agrees at 12 bases. This CDR3 comprises 16 residues. The V gene end was trimmed by 4 bases and the J gene end by 8 bases; junction bases not matched to a gene: 9. Germline CDR1 SGHRS, CDR2 YFSETQ. The chain's CDR3 is CASSPGTGGGSEKLFF. The CDR3 DNA reads TGCGCCAGCAGCCCAGGGACAGGGGGCGGCTCAGAAAAACTGTTTTTT.

This clone is a singleton in its sample. The gene calls are TRBV6-1 and TRBJ1-5, with a possible D match to TRBD1 (6 bases). The V gene's germline CDR1 is MNHNS and CDR2 SASEGT. The ends were cut back, 0 bases at V and 6 bases at J, with 9 bases in the middle. This CDR3 spans 14 amino acids. DNA for the CDR3: TGTGCCAGCAGTGAAGCAGGGGGTGTTCAGCCCCAGCATTTT. The encoded protein is CASSEAGGVQPQHF.

This chain joins TRBV18 and TRBJ2-3, with 7 bases that match TRBD2. V lost 3 bases to trimming and J lost 0 bases; unmatched junction nucleotides: 6. There are 16 residues in the CDR3. Germline CDR1 KGHSH, CDR2 LQKENI. Here the CDR3 DNA reads TGTGCCAGCTCACCGGGAGCGGGACCTAGCACAGATACGCAGTATTTT. This encodes CASSPGAGPSTDTQYF. Using reference TRBV18 and TRBJ2-3 for the parts outside the CDR3, the full variable domain is NAGVMQNPRHLVRRRGQEARLRCSPMKGHSHVYWYRQLPEEGLKFMVYLQKENIIDESGMPKERFSAEFPKEGPSILRIQQVVRGDSAAYFCASSPGAGPSTDTQYFGPGTRLTVL.

The chain couples TRBV29-1 to TRBJ1-2; D call uncertain. Looked up from germline, CDR1 is SQVTM and CDR2 is ANQGSEA. This CDR3 spans 14 amino acids. Trimming left V 5 bases short and J 2 bases short, with 15 bases between. CDR3 sequence reads: CSVPLHRGNYGYTF. CDR3 bases: TGCAGCGTTCCCCTTCACCGAGGAAACTATGGCTACACCTTC. Complete variable domain (other parts from reference TRBV29-1 and TRBJ1-2): SAVISQKPSRDICQRGTSLTIQCQVDSQVTMMFWYRQQPGQSLTLIATANQGSEATYESGFVIDKFPISRPNLTFSTLTVSNMSPEDSSIYLCSVPLHRGNYGYTFGSGTRLTVV.

The CDR3 sequence: CASSLRRGGVDTQYF. DNA for the CDR3: TGTGCCAGCAGCCTCCGGAGGGGGGGAGTAGATACGCAGTATTTT. V usage is TRBV7-2 and J usage is TRBJ2-3; tentative D call: TRBD2 (7 bases). The CDR3 loop spans 15 amino acids. Germline V gene data show CDR1 as SGHTA and CDR2 as FQGNSA. Trimming removed 5 bases at V and 5 bases at J, with 17 bases between.

The chain uses TRBV18 and TRBJ2-5, with D hard to call. From germline, CDR1 is KGHSH and CDR2 LQKENI. With 0 bases removed from V and 4 bases from J, the gap between germline ends came to 6 bases. This CDR3 region has 13 residues. CDR3 nucleotide sequence: TGTGCCAGCTCACCACCAAGCGTAGAGACCCAGTACTTC. Its protein product is CASSPPSVETQYF.

The chain carries TRBV10-3 and TRBJ2-3; D uncertain. V gave up 10 bases and J gave up 0 bases, with 8 bases separating them. CDR1 and CDR2 (germline): ENHRY, SYGVKD. CDR3 length: 12 residues. The CDR3 loop is CATLGSTDTQYF. CDR3 sequence (DNA): TGTGCCACCCTGGGCAGCACAGATACGCAGTATTTT.

The count of this clone is one. Other DNA sequences in the same sample also yield this CDR3. The genes are TRBV6-5 and TRBJ2-5; no reliable D call. CDR1 is MNHEY, CDR2 SVGAGI, per germline. V dropped 7 bases and J dropped 4 bases, with 7 bases sitting between them. This CDR3 is 11 amino acids long. The CDR3 sequence is CASTPGETQYF. CDR3 DNA sequence: TGTGCCAGCACGCCCGGAGAGACCCAGTACTTC.